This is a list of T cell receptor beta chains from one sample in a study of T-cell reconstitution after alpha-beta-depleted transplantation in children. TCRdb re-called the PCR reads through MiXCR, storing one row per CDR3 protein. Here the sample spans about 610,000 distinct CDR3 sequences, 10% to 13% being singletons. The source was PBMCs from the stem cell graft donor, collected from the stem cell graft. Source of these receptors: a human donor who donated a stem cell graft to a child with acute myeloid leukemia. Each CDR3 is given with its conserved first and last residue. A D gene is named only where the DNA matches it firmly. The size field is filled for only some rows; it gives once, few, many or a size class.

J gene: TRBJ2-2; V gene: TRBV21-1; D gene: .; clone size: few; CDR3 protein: CASSKIGLAGGPNTGELFF; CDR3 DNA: TGTGCCAGCAGCAAAATTGGACTAGCGGGAGGTCCGAACACCGGGGAGCTGTTTTTT
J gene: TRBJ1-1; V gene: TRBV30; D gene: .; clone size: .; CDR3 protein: CAWTRTVPNTEAFF; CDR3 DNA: TGTGCCTGGACCCGGACCGTCCCGAACACTGAAGCTTTCTTT
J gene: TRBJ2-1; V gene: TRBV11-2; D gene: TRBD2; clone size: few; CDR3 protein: CASSLEPLAGVLFF; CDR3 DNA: TGTGCCAGCAGCTTAGAACCCCTGGCGGGAGTTTTGTTCTTC
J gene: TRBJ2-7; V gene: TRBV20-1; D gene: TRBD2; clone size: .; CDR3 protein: CSARLTSGAYEQYF; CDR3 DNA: TGCAGTGCTAGACTGACTAGCGGAGCCTACGAGCAGTACTTC
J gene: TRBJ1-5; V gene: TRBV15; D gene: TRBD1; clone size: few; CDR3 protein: CATSKDRGDQPQHF; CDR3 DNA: TGTGCCACCAGCAAAGACAGGGGCGATCAGCCCCAGCATTTT
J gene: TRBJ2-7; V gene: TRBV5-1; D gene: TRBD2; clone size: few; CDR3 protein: CASSLEGLAGGGDEQYF; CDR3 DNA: TGCGCCAGCAGCTTGGAAGGTCTAGCGGGAGGCGGCGACGAGCAGTACTTC
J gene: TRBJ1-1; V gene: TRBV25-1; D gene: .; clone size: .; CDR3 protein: CASSESGIEAFF; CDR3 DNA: TGTGCCAGCAGTGAATCGGGGATTGAAGCTTTCTTT
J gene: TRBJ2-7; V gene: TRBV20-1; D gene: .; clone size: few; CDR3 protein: CSAGSDSYEQYF; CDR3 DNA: TGCAGTGCTGGGTCCGACTCCTACGAGCAGTACTTC
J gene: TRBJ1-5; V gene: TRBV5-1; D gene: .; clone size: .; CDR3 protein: CASSFMGTDQPQHF; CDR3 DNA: TGCGCCAGCAGCTTTATGGGAACGGATCAGCCCCAGCATTTT
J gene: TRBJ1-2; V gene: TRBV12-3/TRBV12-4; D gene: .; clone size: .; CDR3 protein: CASSLGQNHVRGYTF; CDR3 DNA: TGTGCCAGCAGTTTAGGGCAAAACCACGTGCGTGGCTACACCTTC
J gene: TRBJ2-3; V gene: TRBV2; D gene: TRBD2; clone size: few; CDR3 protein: CASSTPGLARPDTQYF; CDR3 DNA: TGTGCCAGCAGCACCCCCGGACTAGCGAGGCCAGATACGCAGTATTTT
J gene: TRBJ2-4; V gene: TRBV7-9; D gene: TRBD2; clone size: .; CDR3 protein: CASSLEPGGKNIQYF; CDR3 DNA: TGTGCCAGCAGCTTAGAACCGGGGGGCAAAAACATTCAGTACTTC
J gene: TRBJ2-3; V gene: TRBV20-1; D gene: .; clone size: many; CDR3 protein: CSASTLVGTDTQYF; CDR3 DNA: TGCAGTGCTAGCACCCTCGTGGGCACAGATACGCAGTATTTT
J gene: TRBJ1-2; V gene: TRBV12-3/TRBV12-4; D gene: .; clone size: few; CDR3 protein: CASRVDSVGYTF; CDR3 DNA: TGTGCCAGCAGAGTAGACAGCGTTGGCTACACCTTC
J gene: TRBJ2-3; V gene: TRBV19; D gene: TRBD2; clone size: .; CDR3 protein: CASNPARFREGTDTQYF; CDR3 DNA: TGTGCCAGTAACCCCGCGAGATTCCGGGAGGGGACAGATACGCAGTATTTT
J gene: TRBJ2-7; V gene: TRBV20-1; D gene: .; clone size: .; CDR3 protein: CSASGPSYEQYF; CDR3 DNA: TGCAGTGCTAGCGGACCTTCCTACGAGCAGTACTTC
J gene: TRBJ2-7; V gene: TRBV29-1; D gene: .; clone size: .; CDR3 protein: CSVVDTGKSYEQYF; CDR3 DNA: TGCAGCGTTGTGGATACAGGGAAATCCTACGAGCAGTACTTC
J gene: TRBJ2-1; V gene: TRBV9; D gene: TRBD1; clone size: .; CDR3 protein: CASSASPGTGIHEQFF; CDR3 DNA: TGTGCCAGCAGCGCCAGTCCCGGGACAGGGATCCATGAGCAGTTCTTC
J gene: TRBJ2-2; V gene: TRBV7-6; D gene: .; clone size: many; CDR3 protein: CASSLGGWDTGELFF; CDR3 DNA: TGTGCCAGCAGCTTAGGGGGTTGGGACACCGGGGAGCTGTTTTTT
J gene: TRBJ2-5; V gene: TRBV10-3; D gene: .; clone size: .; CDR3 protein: CAISEYRAPGETQYF; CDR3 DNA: TGTGCCATCAGTGAGTACAGGGCGCCGGGGGAGACCCAGTACTTC
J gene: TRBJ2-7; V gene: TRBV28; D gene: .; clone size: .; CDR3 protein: CASTISGARSSYEQYF; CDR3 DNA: TGTGCCAGCACCATCTCAGGGGCAAGGAGCTCCTACGAGCAGTACTTC
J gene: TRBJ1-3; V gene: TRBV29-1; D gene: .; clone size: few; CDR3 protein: CSVEEPVGTIYF; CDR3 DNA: TGCAGCGTTGAAGAGCCAGTAGGTACCATATATTTT
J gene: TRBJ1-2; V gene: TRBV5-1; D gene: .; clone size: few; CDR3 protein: CASSYTSGEANGYTF; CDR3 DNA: TGCGCCAGCAGTTATACATCAGGGGAGGCGAATGGCTACACCTTC
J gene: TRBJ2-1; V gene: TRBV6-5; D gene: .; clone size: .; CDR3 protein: CASSYWRTGTAAYNEQFF; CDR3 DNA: TGTGCCAGCAGTTATTGGCGAACCGGGACTGCCGCCTACAATGAGCAGTTCTTC
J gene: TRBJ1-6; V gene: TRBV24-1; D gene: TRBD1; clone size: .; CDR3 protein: CATSEGGSYNSPLHF; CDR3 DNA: TGTGCCACCAGTGAAGGGGGCAGTTATAATTCACCCCTCCACTTT
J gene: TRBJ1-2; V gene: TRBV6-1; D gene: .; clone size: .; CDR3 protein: CASRDGTNYGYTF; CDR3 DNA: TGTGCCAGCAGGGACGGGACAAACTATGGCTACACCTTC
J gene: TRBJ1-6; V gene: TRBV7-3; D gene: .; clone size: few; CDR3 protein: CASSQWGSSYNSPLHF; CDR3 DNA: TGTGCCAGCAGCCAGTGGGGGAGCTCCTATAATTCACCCCTCCACTTT
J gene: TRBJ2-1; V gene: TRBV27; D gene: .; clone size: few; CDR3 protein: CASGAEQFF; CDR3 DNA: TGTGCCAGCGGGGCTGAGCAGTTCTTC
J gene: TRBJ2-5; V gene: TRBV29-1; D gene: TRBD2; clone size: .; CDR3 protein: CSVVPAGLQETQYF; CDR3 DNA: TGCAGCGTTGTCCCAGCGGGATTACAAGAGACCCAGTACTTC
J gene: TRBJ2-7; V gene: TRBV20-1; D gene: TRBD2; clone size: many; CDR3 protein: CSARDPASGASYEQYF; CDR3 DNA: TGCAGTGCTAGAGATCCGGCTAGCGGGGCTTCCTACGAGCAGTACTTC
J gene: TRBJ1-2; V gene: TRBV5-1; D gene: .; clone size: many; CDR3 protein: CASSSPGDGYTF; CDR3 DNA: TGCGCCAGCAGCTCGCCAGGCGATGGCTACACCTTC
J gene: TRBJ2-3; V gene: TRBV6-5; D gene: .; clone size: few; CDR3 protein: CASSFKGGQYF; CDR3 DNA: TGTGCCAGCAGTTTCAAGGGTGGGCAGTATTTT
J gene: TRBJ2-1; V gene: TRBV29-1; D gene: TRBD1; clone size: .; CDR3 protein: CSAPGQGGNEQFF; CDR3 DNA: TGCAGCGCACCGGGACAGGGAGGTAATGAGCAGTTCTTC
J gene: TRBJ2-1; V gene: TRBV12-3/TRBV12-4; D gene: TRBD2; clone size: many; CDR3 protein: CASSLGTSGRGYNEQFF; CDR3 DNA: TGTGCCAGCAGTTTGGGGACTAGCGGGAGAGGGTACAATGAGCAGTTCTTC
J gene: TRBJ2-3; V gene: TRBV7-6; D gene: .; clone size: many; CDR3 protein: CASSLLPTDTQYF; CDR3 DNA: TGTGCCAGCAGCTTACTTCCAACAGATACGCAGTATTTT
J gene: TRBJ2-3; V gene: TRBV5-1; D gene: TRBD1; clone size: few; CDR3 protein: CASSLVGGMSGDTQYF; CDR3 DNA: TGCGCCAGCAGCTTGGTAGGGGGCATGAGTGGTGATACGCAGTATTTT
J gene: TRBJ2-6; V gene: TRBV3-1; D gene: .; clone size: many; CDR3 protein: CASSQLAGANVLTF; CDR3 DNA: TGTGCCAGCAGCCAACTAGCTGGGGCCAACGTCCTGACTTTC
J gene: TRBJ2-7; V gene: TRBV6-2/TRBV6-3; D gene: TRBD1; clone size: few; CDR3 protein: CASTSPRDRSYEQYF; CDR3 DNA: TGTGCCAGCACCTCCCCCCGGGACAGGTCCTACGAGCAGTACTTC
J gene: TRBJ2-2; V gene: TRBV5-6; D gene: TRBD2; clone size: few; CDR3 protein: CASKIAGGPNTGELFF; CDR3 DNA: TGTGCCAGCAAAATAGCGGGAGGGCCCAACACCGGGGAGCTGTTTTTT
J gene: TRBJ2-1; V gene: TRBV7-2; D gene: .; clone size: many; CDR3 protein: CASTLYLGEQFF; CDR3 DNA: TGTGCCAGCACCCTTTATCTGGGTGAGCAGTTCTTC
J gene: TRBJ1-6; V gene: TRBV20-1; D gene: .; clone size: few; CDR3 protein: CSANRGVGSPLHF; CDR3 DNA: TGCAGTGCTAATCGGGGGGTGGGATCACCCCTCCACTTT
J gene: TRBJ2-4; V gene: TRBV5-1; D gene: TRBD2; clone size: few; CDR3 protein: CASSLTLAGGPRNIQYF; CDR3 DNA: TGCGCCAGCAGCTTAACTCTAGCGGGAGGGCCGAGGAACATTCAGTACTTC
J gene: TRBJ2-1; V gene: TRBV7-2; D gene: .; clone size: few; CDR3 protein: CASSPLAGRDSALF; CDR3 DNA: TGTGCCAGCAGCCCTTTAGCGGGGCGGGACAGCGCCCTATTC
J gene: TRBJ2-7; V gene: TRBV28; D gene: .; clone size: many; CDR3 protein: CASSLGGLYEQYF; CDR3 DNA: TGTGCCAGCAGTTTAGGGGGCCTTTACGAGCAGTACTTC
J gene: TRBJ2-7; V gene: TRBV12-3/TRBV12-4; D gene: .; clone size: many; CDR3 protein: CASKLPGTYEQYF; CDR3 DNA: TGTGCCAGCAAATTACCTGGGACCTACGAGCAGTACTTC
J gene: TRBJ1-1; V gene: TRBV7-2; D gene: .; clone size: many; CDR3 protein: CASSLNGLEAFF; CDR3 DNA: TGTGCCAGCAGCTTAAACGGCCTAGAAGCTTTCTTT
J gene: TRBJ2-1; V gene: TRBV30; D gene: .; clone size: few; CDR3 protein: CAGSRGSGQFF; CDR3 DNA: TGTGCCGGGAGTCGGGGGAGCGGGCAGTTCTTC
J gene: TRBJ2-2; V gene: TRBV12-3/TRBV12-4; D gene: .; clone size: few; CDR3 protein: CASSLSQVTGELFF; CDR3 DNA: TGTGCCAGCAGTTTATCGCAGGTTACCGGGGAGCTGTTTTTT
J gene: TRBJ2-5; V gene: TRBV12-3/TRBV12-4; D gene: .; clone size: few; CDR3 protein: CASSSHRERETQYF; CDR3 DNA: TGTGCCAGCAGTTCACACCGGGAGAGGGAGACCCAGTACTTC